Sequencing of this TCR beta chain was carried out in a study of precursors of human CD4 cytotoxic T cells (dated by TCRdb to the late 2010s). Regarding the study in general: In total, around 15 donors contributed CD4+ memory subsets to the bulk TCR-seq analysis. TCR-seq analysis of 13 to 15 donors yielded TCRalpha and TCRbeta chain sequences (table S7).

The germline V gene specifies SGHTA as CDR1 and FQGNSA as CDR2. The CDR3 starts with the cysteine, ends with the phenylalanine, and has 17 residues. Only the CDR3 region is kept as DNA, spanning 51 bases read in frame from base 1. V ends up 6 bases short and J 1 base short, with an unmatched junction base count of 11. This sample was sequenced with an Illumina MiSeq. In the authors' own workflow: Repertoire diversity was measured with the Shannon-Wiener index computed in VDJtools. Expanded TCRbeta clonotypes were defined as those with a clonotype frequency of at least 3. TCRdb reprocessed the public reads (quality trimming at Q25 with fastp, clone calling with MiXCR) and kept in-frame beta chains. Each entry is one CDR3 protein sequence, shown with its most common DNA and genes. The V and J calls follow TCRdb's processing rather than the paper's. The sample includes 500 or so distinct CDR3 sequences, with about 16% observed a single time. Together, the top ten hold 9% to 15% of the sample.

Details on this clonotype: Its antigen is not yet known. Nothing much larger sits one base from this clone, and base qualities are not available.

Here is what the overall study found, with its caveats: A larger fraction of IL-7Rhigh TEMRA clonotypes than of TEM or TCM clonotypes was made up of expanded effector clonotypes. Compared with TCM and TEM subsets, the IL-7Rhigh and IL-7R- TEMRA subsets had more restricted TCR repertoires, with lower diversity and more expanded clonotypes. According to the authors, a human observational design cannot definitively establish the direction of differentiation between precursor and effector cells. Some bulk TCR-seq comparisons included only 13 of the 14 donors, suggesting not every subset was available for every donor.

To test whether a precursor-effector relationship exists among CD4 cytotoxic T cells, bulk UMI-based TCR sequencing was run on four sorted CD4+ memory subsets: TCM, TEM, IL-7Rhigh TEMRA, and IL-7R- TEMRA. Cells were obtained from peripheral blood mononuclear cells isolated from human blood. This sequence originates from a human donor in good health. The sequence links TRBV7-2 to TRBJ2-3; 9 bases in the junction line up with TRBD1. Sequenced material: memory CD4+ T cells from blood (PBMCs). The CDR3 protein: CASSRGQGFSGTDTQYF. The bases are TGTGCCAGCAGTCGCGGACAGGGGTTTTCTGGCACAGATACGCAGTATTTT.